This entry lists 11 T cell receptor beta chains sequenced from one sample in a study of T-cell memory formation after mild COVID-19. TCRdb reprocessed the 5' RACE reads via MiXCR and lists one record per CDR3 protein. The profile shows around 80,000 distinct CDR3 sequences, roughly 14% of them singletons. Sample: PBMCs or a T cell subset sorted from them (not recorded which). The receptors shown here come from an adult woman who had mild COVID-19 (a few samples of this study predate the infection). Cell type and time point are not known.

In its sample, this clonotype was seen a few times. The J gene is TRBJ2-7, the V gene TRBV28, with 7 bases identical to TRBD1. Germline lookup yields CDR1 MDHEN and CDR2 SYDVKM. Trimming took 10 bases from V and 0 from J; bases not matched to a gene: 6. The CDR3 extends over 13 amino acids. DNA for the CDR3: TGTGCCACGGAGACAGGGAACTCCTACGAGCAGTACTTC. This codes for CATETGNSYEQYF. The full variable domain, rest sourced from reference TRBV28 and TRBJ2-7, is DVKVTQSSRYLVKRTGEKVFLECVQDMDHENMFWYRQDPGLGLRLIYFSYDVKMKEKGDIPEGYSVSREKKERFSLILESASTNQTSMYLCATETGNSYEQYFGPGTRLTVT.

This clonotype has a handful of counts. This chain joins TRBV4-3 and TRBJ2-4; TRBD1 might be the D (5 bases). V lost 1 base and J 6 bases, leaving 10 bases between the germline ends. The germline gives CDR1 LGHNA, CDR2 YSLEER. This CDR3 has 14 amino acids. The CDR3 sequence is CASSQVAGLNIQYF. The CDR3 bases are TGCGCCAGCAGCCAAGTGGCAGGGCTAAACATTCAGTACTTC.

The chain links TRBV15 to TRBJ2-3; 8 bases agree with TRBD2. J gave up 0 bases and V 1 base, and 6 bases lay outside the gene matches. The CDR3 sequence is 17 residues long. Germline V lookup: CDR1 LNHNV, CDR2 YYDKDF (reference sequence). CDR3 bases: TGTGCCACCAGCAGAGGTCCAGCGGGGGTCAGCACAGATACGCAGTATTTT. Protein: CATSRGPAGVSTDTQYF.

This chain links TRBV7-9 with TRBJ2-5; 8 positions agree with TRBD2. CDR1 and CDR2 (germline): SEHNR, FQNEAQ (reference sequence). CDR3 length equals 15 residues. V shed 4 bases, J shed 1 base, and the junction held 5 bases outside the gene matches. The chain's CDR3 is CASSSGGGRQETQYF. The CDR3 coding sequence is TGTGCCAGCAGCTCCGGGGGGGGCCGCCAAGAGACCCAGTACTTC.

V is TRBV4-1 and J is TRBJ2-7; TRBD1 matches 10 bases. This CDR3 is built from 16 residues. Germline-derived CDR1 and CDR2 are MGHRA and YSYEKL. The V and J ends lost 2 bases and 5 bases, in that order; junction bases with no gene match: 9. CDR3 region: CASSQSPGTGANEQYF. As DNA, the CDR3 is TGCGCCAGCAGCCAATCCCCCGGGACAGGGGCCAACGAGCAGTACTTC.

This clonotype was counted at least ten times. The chain combines TRBV29-1 with TRBJ1-2, with D tentatively TRBD1 (6 bases). V lost 6 bases and J lost 2, with 16 bases in between. The germline gives CDR1 SQVTM, CDR2 ANQGSEA. This CDR3 spans 14 amino acids. CDR3 nucleotide sequence: TGCAGCGTCGAACGACAGGACGCGAACTATGGCTACACCTTC. This gives the protein CSVERQDANYGYTF.

This clonotype appeared a few times. The chain is built from TRBV12-3 or TRBV12-4 and TRBJ1-5, with D possibly TRBD1 on 5 matching bases. The V end was cut by 6 bases, the J end by 7 bases, with 13 bases between. This CDR3 contains 13 residues. CDR3 in amino acids: CASSDGGGQPQHF. In DNA form, the CDR3 reads TGTGCCAGCAGCGACGGGGGAGGACAGCCCCAGCATTTT.

This clonotype turned up a few times. The J gene is TRBJ2-2, the V gene TRBV24-1; D uncertain. V was clipped by 6 bases and J by 1 base, with 11 bases between them. This CDR3 has 15 amino acids. Germline CDR1 is KGHDR and CDR2 is SFDVKD. DNA for the CDR3: TGTGCCACCAGTCACCCTGGGCTGAACACCGGGGAGCTGTTTTTT. The encoded protein is CATSHPGLNTGELFF.

This clonotype was detected only a few times. The rearrangement links TRBV20-1 to TRBJ2-7, with 10 bases that match TRBD2. The junction had 6 bases not matched to a gene; V was cut back by 3 bases and J by 4 bases. The CDR3 runs 14 residues. Germline V gene data show CDR1 as DFQATT and CDR2 as SNEGSKA (reference sequence). The CDR3 DNA sequence: TGCAGTGCTAGGGGGACTAGCGAATATTACGAGCAGTACTTC. This translates into CSARGTSEYYEQYF.

This clonotype occurred many times. One junction end does not reproduce the germline sequence, and a read error may be involved. The V and J genes are TRBV5-1 and TRBJ2-5; D unresolved. The CDR3 spans 13 residues. The germline gives CDR1 SGHRS, CDR2 YFSETQ. CDR3 DNA sequence: TGTGCCAGCAGCTTGGGTTCACAAGAGACCCAGTACTTC. This codes for CASSLGSQETQYF.

The chain links TRBV28 to TRBJ2-7; perhaps TRBD2 as D (5 bases). Germline loops: CDR1 MDHEN, CDR2 SYDVKM. Deletions cut 6 bases from V and 2 bases from J, with 11 bases between. CDR3 length: 13 amino acids. DNA for the CDR3: TGTGCCAGCAGAGGGAGTGGCGCCTACGAGCAGTACTTC. Translated, it gives CASRGSGAYEQYF.